This TCR beta chain was found in a study of early T cells in non-severe SARS-CoV-2 infection. This clonotype showed up many times. TCRdb ran MiXCR on the 5' RACE reads and lists one entry per CDR3 protein. The sample has tens of thousands of distinct CDR3 sequences; approximately 11% are singletons. Trimming took 4 bases from V and 5 from J; bases not matched to a gene: 16. The CDR3 loop spans 18 amino acids. The germline gives CDR1 SGHTA, CDR2 FQGNSA. What was sequenced was whole blood. The rearrangement joins TRBV7-2 to TRBJ2-1; the match to TRBD2 covers 8 bases. The TCR sequence derives from an adult who was a healthcare worker with PCR-confirmed SARS-CoV-2 infection or an uninfected control (not recorded which). In DNA, the CDR3 is TGTGCCAGCAGCTCGTTTGACCCGGGGGGGGTATTCGACAATGAGCAGTTCTTC. Amino acid sequence: CASSSFDPGGVFDNEQFF.